These 8 T cell receptor beta chains were sequenced from one sample in a study of blood T cell repertoires in COVID-19. Sequenced by immunoSEQ multiplex PCR; TCRdb stores in-frame clones only, minus some. The data contain over 350,000 clones, approximately 90% of them singletons. What was sequenced was PBMCs or T cells enriched from blood (not recorded which). The receptor set was obtained from a woman in her twenties or thirties with acute COVID-19.

The chain is built from TRBV9 and TRBJ1-5; D not resolved. The germline V gene has CDR1 SGDLS and CDR2 YYNGEE. V dropped 4 bases and J dropped 3 bases, with 11 bases sitting between them. This CDR3 is built from 14 residues. DNA of the CDR3: TGTGCCAGCAGCCCCTATGGTAACAATCAGCCCCAGCATTTT. It is translated as CASSPYGNNQPQHF.

Note on this clone: Other DNA sequences in the sample encode the same CDR3. The CDR3 DNA sequence: TGTGCCAGCAGCGTAGGAGGGGGCGGGTATGGCTACACCTTC. Translated: CASSVGGGGYGYTF. The V and J genes are TRBV9 and TRBJ1-2; TRBD1 matches 7 bases. Germline CDR1 is SGDLS and CDR2 is YYNGEE. This CDR3 region has 14 residues. V was clipped by 0 bases and J by 5 bases; unmatched bases: 4.

The chain is built from TRBV24-1 and TRBJ2-1; 9 nucleotides agree with TRBD2. Per the germline V gene, CDR1 is KGHDR and CDR2 is SFDVKD. The CDR3 covers 15 residues. With 5 bases clipped from V and 7 bases from J, the junction kept 8 bases outside the gene matches. The CDR3 nucleotides read TGTGCCACCAGTGCAGTGGCGGGGGGGCCGAATGAGCAGTTCTTC. Translating gives CATSAVAGGPNEQFF.

CDR3 amino acids: CASSVGGDSQETQYF. The CDR3 DNA reads as TGTGCCAGCAGCGTAGGTGGAGACAGTCAAGAGACCCAGTACTTC. The chain joins TRBV9 to TRBJ2-5; a weak D match, TRBD1 (5 bases). The germline V gene encodes CDR1 SGDLS and CDR2 YYNGEE. The CDR3 runs 15 residues. V shed 0 bases and J shed 2 bases, with 11 bases lying between them.

V gene TRBV20-1 combines with J gene TRBJ2-2; unclear D gene. With 4 bases removed from V and 7 bases from J, the gap between germline ends came to 7 bases. Germline V gene sequence: CDR1 DFQATT, CDR2 SNEGSKA (reference sequence). This CDR3 has 11 amino acids. CDR3 sequence reads: CSAIGDGELFF. The CDR3 DNA sequence: TGCAGTGCTATTGGAGACGGGGAGCTGTTTTTT.

The gene calls are TRBV29-1 and TRBJ2-1; a weak D match, TRBD2 (7 bases). Trimming cost V 4 bases and J 3 bases, with 16 bases left between them. Looked up from germline, CDR1 is SQVTM and CDR2 is ANQGSEA. The CDR3 totals 15 residues. CDR3 sequence: CSVGGGGGLYNEQFF. The CDR3 DNA is TGCAGCGTTGGTGGGGGGGGCGGTCTCTACAATGAGCAGTTCTTC.

This chain links TRBV29-1 with TRBJ1-1; 10 bases agree with TRBD1. The CDR3 has 14 amino acids. The germline V gene has CDR1 SQVTM and CDR2 ANQGSEA. Germline trimming cut 4 bases from V and 1 base from J; bases unmatched to any gene: 3. CDR3 in DNA: TGCAGCGTTGTAAGGACAGGGGGGAACACTGAAGCTTTCTTT. Its protein product is CSVVRTGGNTEAFF. The full variable domain, with the rest looked up from reference TRBV29-1 and TRBJ1-1, is SAVISQKPSRDICQRGTSLTIQCQVDSQVTMMFWYRQQPGQSLTLIATANQGSEATYESGFVIDKFPISRPNLTFSTLTVSNMSPEDSSIYLCSVVRTGGNTEAFFGQGTRLTVV.

The V and J genes are TRBV6-4 and TRBJ1-1, with 7 bases lining up with TRBD1. The CDR3 length is 15 residues. CDR1 is MRHNA, CDR2 SNTAGT, per germline. Losses at the gene ends were 4 bases for V and 5 bases for J; bases not matched to a gene: 10. The CDR3 DNA reads TGTGCCAGCAGTGCGTTTGATGGGACAGTTACTGAAGCTTTCTTT. It yields the protein CASSAFDGTVTEAFF.